Listed below are T cell receptor beta chains from one sample, sequenced in a study of glioma-infiltrating T cells after dendritic cell vaccination. TCRdb's copy holds only in-frame clones and misses some; the assay was immunoSEQ multiplex PCR. The table has roughly 100,000 clones, around 81% seen once. The specimen was blood, collected before dendritic cell vaccination. These receptors all stem from a human donor with glioblastoma. The CDR3 runs from the conserved cysteine through the conserved F or W. The D gene is left open where the match is weak. Clone size, where shown, is once, few, many, or a class for clones that have expanded.

TRBD1 TRBJ2-3 TRBV6-1 NA CASDRGPTFTDTQYF TGTGCCAGTGACAGGGGACCTACCTTCACAGATACGCAGTATTTT
NA TRBJ1-6 TRBV11-2 NA CASSWTDNSPLHF TGTGCCAGCAGCTGGACAGATAATTCACCCCTCCACTTT
NA TRBJ1-2 TRBV7-8 NA CASTRDGTQGGYTF TGTGCCAGCACCCGGGACGGTACCCAGGGGGGCTACACCTTC
NA TRBJ2-1 TRBV10-1 NA CASSESPGVTSSYNEQFF TGCGCCAGCAGTGAGTCCCCAGGGGTAACTTCCTCCTACAATGAGCAGTTCTTC
NA TRBJ2-3 TRBV7-2 NA CASSLDLTGGRDTQYF TGTGCCAGCAGCTTAGATCTTACGGGGGGCAGAGATACGCAGTATTTT
TRBD1 TRBJ1-5 TRBV4-3 NA CASSQDRQGGNQPQHF TGCGCCAGCAGCCAAGATCGACAGGGGGGGAATCAGCCCCAGCATTTT
NA TRBJ2-7 TRBV2 NA CASSVLPRRGSSYEQYF TGTGCCAGCAGTGTTTTACCGAGGAGGGGAAGCTCCTACGAGCAGTACTTC
NA TRBJ1-2 TRBV6-5 NA CASSYGSGEEDGYTF TGTGCCAGCAGTTACGGGTCAGGGGAAGAGGATGGCTACACCTTC
NA TRBJ1-5 TRBV11-3 NA CASSLVSSVFQPQHF TGTGCCAGCAGCTTAGTATCTTCAGTGTTTCAGCCCCAGCATTTT
NA TRBJ2-7 TRBV4-1 NA CASSQESAGGAEQYF TGCGCCAGCAGCCAAGAAAGCGCGGGTGGCGCCGAGCAGTACTTC
NA TRBJ1-1 TRBV7-8 NA CASAGTQAFF TGTGCCAGCGCCGGGACTCAAGCTTTCTTT
NA TRBJ2-3 TRBV13 NA CASSPGGTGYPTQYF TGTGCCAGCAGCCCGGGGGGGACAGGGTACCCTACGCAGTATTTT
NA TRBJ1-5 TRBV30 NA CAWQGKSNQPQHF TGTGCCTGGCAGGGGAAAAGCAATCAGCCCCAGCATTTT
NA TRBJ1-2 TRBV18 NA CASSPGNRRPNYGYTF TGTGCCAGCTCACCGGGGAACAGGAGACCTAACTATGGCTACACCTTC
NA TRBJ1-6 TRBV7-3 NA CASSLKVGSCSYNSPLHF TGTGCCAGCAGCTTAAAGGTAGGGAGCTGTTCCTATAATTCACCCCTCCACTTT
NA TRBJ2-7 TRBV7-2 NA CASSPGILYEQYF TGTGCCAGCAGCCCCGGGATCCTCTACGAGCAGTACTTC
NA TRBJ1-1 TRBV7-9 NA CATPGGVGNTEAFF TGTGCCACCCCCGGCGGTGTGGGGAACACTGAAGCTTTCTTT
NA TRBJ2-2 TRBV18 NA CASSPQGSNTGELFF TGTGCCAGCTCACCACAGGGGTCGAACACCGGGGAGCTGTTTTTT
NA TRBJ1-1 TRBV7-6 NA CASSEAGVENTEAFF TGTGCCAGCAGCGAGGCGGGGGTGGAGAACACTGAAGCTTTCTTT
TRBD2 TRBJ2-5 TRBV7-7 few CASSLSREAGETQYF TGTGCTAGCAGCTTAAGCAGGGAAGCGGGGGAGACCCAGTACTTC
TRBD1 TRBJ2-2 TRBV6-5 NA CASTWTGGVGELFF TGTGCCAGCACTTGGACAGGGGGGGTCGGGGAGCTGTTTTTT
NA TRBJ1-5 TRBV30 NA CAWSGQINQPQHF TGTGCCTGGAGTGGGCAGATCAATCAGCCCCAGCATTTT
TRBD1 TRBJ1-2 TRBV19 NA CASSSGQGYGYTF TGTGCCAGTAGTTCGGGACAGGGCTATGGCTACACCTTC
NA TRBJ2-1 TRBV6-1 once CASIFLAGDYNEQFF TGTGCCAGCATTTTCCTGGCAGGTGACTACAATGAGCAGTTCTTC
TRBD1 TRBJ1-3 TRBV13 few CASRRGGTGNTIYF TGTGCCAGCCGCAGAGGGGGCACGGGAAACACCATATATTTT
NA TRBJ2-1 TRBV6-1 NA CASSPIASYNEQFF TGTGCCAGCAGCCCCATAGCCTCCTACAATGAGCAGTTCTTC
NA TRBJ2-1 TRBV2 NA CASTEARGYEQFF TGTGCCAGCACTGAGGCCCGTGGCTATGAGCAGTTCTTC
NA TRBJ2-3 TRBV7-9 NA CASSPRFRTDTQYF TGTGCCAGCAGCCCGAGGTTTCGCACAGATACGCAGTATTTT
NA TRBJ2-3 TRBV10-1 few CASSDLGQGSTDTQYF TGCGCCAGCAGTGATCTGGGGCAGGGTAGCACAGATACGCAGTATTTT
NA TRBJ1-2 TRBV7-2 NA CASSLGFIDRSGYTF TGTGCCAGCAGCTTAGGTTTTATAGACAGAAGTGGCTACACCTTC
TRBD1 TRBJ2-7 TRBV7-6 NA CASSPRDRGPSEQYF TGTGCCAGCAGCCCCCGGGACAGGGGCCCTTCCGAGCAGTACTTC
NA TRBJ2-7 TRBV11-2 NA CASSLNGDSYEQYF TGTGCCAGCAGCTTAAACGGTGACTCCTACGAGCAGTACTTC
TRBD2 TRBJ2-7 TRBV5-8 NA CASSRTGRERSSYEQYF TGTGCCAGCAGCCGCACGGGGAGGGAGAGGAGCTCCTACGAGCAGTACTTC
NA TRBJ1-2 TRBV9 NA CASSVDDSYPGYTF TGTGCCAGCAGCGTAGACGACAGCTACCCTGGCTACACCTTC
TRBD2 TRBJ2-2 TRBV7-2 NA CASSLVGRGGTGELFF TGTGCCAGCAGCCTGGTCGGGAGGGGCGGAACCGGGGAGCTGTTTTTT
NA TRBJ2-2 TRBV19 NA CASSVFGWGANTGELFF TGTGCCAGTAGCGTCTTCGGCTGGGGAGCGAACACCGGGGAGCTGTTTTTT
TRBD1 TRBJ2-1 TRBV18 NA CASSPQTGDILNEQFF TGTGCCAGCTCACCGCAGACAGGGGATATTCTAAATGAGCAGTTCTTC
NA TRBJ2-7 TRBV5-1 NA CASSFASRGSGQYF TGCGCCAGCAGCTTTGCGTCTCGGGGATCAGGGCAGTACTTC
TRBD2 TRBJ2-1 TRBV5-1 NA CASSSRLAAYNEQFF TGCGCCAGCAGCTCGAGACTAGCGGCGTACAATGAGCAGTTCTTC
TRBD1 TRBJ2-3 TRBV6-1 once CASSRTGGTDTQYF TGTGCCAGCAGTCGGACAGGGGGCACAGATACGCAGTATTTT
NA TRBJ2-2 TRBV27 NA CASSTLFSRTTGELFF TGTGCCAGCAGTACCCTGTTTTCGAGAACTACCGGGGAGCTGTTTTTT
NA TRBJ2-7 TRBV19 NA CASSHIPYRDKVSYEQYF TGTGCCAGTAGCCACATTCCGTACCGGGACAAAGTCTCCTACGAGCAGTACTTC
TRBD1 TRBJ2-7 TRBV5-6 NA CASSLTGQLSSYEQYF TGTGCCAGCAGCTTAACGGGACAGCTGAGCTCCTACGAGCAGTACTTC
NA TRBJ1-2 TRBV19 NA CATVRAPGEVNYGYTF TGTGCCACCGTTCGGGCCCCCGGGGAAGTTAACTATGGCTACACCTTC
NA TRBJ1-5 TRBV6-1 few CASSETGKGNQPQHF TGTGCCAGCAGTGAGACGGGGAAGGGCAATCAGCCCCAGCATTTT
NA TRBJ1-5 TRBV19 once CASSIGVRNNQPQHF TGTGCCAGTAGTATAGGTGTGAGAAACAATCAGCCCCAGCATTTT
NA TRBJ2-7 TRBV5-5 NA CASSFGGPPYEQYF TGTGCCAGCAGCTTCGGGGGGCCACCCTACGAGCAGTACTTC
TRBD1 TRBJ1-2 TRBV7-9 NA CATQKGQVNYGYTF TGTGCCACCCAAAAAGGACAGGTTAACTATGGCTACACCTTC
TRBD1 TRBJ2-3 TRBV19 NA CASSRMDRGRTDTQYF TGTGCCAGTAGTAGAATGGACAGGGGGCGTACAGATACGCAGTATTTT
NA TRBJ2-4 TRBV5-4 few CASSGLGQGAKNIQYF TGTGCCAGCAGCGGGTTGGGGCAAGGAGCCAAAAACATTCAGTACTTC
NA TRBJ2-3 TRBV29-1 NA CSVERLAARYF TGCAGCGTTGAGAGGTTAGCGGCTAGGTATTTT
TRBD1 TRBJ2-5 TRBV6-5 once CASSSSGTGETQYF TGTGCCAGCAGTTCGTCCGGGACAGGAGAGACCCAGTACTTC
NA TRBJ1-1 TRBV7-9 once CASSLEGASREAFF TGTGCCAGCAGCTTAGAAGGGGCGAGCCGTGAAGCTTTCTTT
NA TRBJ1-2 TRBV4-3 NA CASSQESGDYYGYTF TGCGCCAGCAGCCAAGAGTCGGGGGATTACTATGGCTACACCTTC
NA TRBJ1-1 TRBV28 NA CASSLSGGWAATEAFF TGTGCCAGCAGTTTATCGGGGGGGTGGGCAGCCACTGAAGCTTTCTTT